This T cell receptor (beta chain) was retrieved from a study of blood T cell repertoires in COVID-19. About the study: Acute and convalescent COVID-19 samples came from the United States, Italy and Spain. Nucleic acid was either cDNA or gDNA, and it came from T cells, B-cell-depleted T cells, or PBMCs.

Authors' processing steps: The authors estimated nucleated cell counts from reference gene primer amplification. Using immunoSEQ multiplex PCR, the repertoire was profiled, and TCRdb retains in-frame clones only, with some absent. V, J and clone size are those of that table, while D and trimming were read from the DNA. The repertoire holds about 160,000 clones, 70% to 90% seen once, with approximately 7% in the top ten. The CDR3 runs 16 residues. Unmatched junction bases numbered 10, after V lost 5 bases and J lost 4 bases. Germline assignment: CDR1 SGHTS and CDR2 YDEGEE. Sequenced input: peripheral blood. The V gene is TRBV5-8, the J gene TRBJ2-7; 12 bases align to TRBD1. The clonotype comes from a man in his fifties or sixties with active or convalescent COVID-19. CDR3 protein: CASSTGTGGNWYEQYF. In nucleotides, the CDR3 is TGTGCCAGCAGTACCGGGACAGGGGGCAATTGGTACGAGCAGTACTTC.